A selection of T cell receptor beta chains follows, all from one sample in a study of esophageal squamous cell carcinoma under preoperative chemotherapy. Each CDR3 protein gets one entry after TCRdb re-called the PCR reads with MiXCR. Counted here are about 7,000 distinct CDR3 sequences, 25% to 35% occurring once; the ten biggest clones make up 11% to 15%. Specimen collection occurred from a patient given preoperative chemotherapy. The receptor set was obtained from a human donor with esophageal squamous cell carcinoma. The donor label of this sample is uncertain. CDR3s include the opening cysteine and the closing phenylalanine or tryptophan. The D gene is left open where the match is weak. A row's size may be missing; if present it is once, few, many or a size class.

12	TRBD1	TRBJ2-1	many	TRBV7-2	TGTGCCAGCAGCCTACAGGGGGTTGAGCAGTTCTTC	CASSLQGVEQFF
12	-	TRBJ2-1	medium-sized	TRBV6-5	TGTGCCAGCGGCAGGGGTTTAGGTGAGCAGTTCTTC	CASGRGLGEQFF
10	-	TRBJ1-6	-	TRBV6-1	TGTGCCAGCAGAGTGGCTCCCGTCCACTTT	CASRVAPVHF
14	-	TRBJ1-1	few	TRBV11-1	TGTGCCAGCAGCACCCGGGCGTCGGGAGGTGAAGCTTTCTTT	CASSTRASGGEAFF
16	TRBD1	TRBJ1-6	many	TRBV6-5	TGTGCCAGCACCAGACGCCCGGGACAGGTCGCTTCACCCCTCCACTTT	CASTRRPGQVASPLHF
13	-	TRBJ2-1	-	TRBV10-3	TGTGCCACCTTGGGCAGGGTAAAGGATGAGCAGTTCTTC	CATLGRVKDEQFF
15	TRBD2	TRBJ2-1	-	TRBV6-1	TGTGCGGGCAGTAAGAGCGGGAGCTCCTACAATGAGGAGTTCTTC	CAGSKSGSSYNEEFF
15	-	TRBJ1-2	medium-sized	TRBV6-1	TGTGCCAGCAGACCCCCTGGACGGGGATTACGGGGCTACACCTTC	CASRPPGRGLRGYTF
15	-	TRBJ2-1	many	TRBV6-1	TGTGCCAGCAGTGAACTTTCTGGGGGATACAATGAGCAGTTCTTC	CASSELSGGYNEQFF
15	-	TRBJ2-1	many	TRBV27	TGTGCCAGCAGTTTACGGGTGGATTCCTACAATGAGCAGTTCTTC	CASSLRVDSYNEQFF
15	-	TRBJ1-1	many	TRBV5-5	TGTGCCAGCAGCTTGGGGGGGCTGGGGACGAGCGGGGCTTTCTTT	CASSLGGLGTSGAFF
14	-	TRBJ2-7	-	TRBV6-1	TGTGCCAGGGGTGACAGGACAGAGTCCTACGAGCAGTACTTC	CARGDRTESYEQYF
16	-	TRBJ2-3	many	TRBV7-2	TGTGCCAGCAGCGTCGGGCCGTCTGGGGGCACAGATACGCAGTATTTT	CASSVGPSGGTDTQYF
16	-	TRBJ2-1	many	TRBV5-1	TGCGCCAGCAGCTTGGAAGAGGGGGAGGGCCGGAATGAGCAGTTCTTC	CASSLEEGEGRNEQFF
16	TRBD2	TRBJ2-3	-	TRBV12-3/TRBV12-4	TGTGCCAGGACCCGGTTTCCGGGAGGAGGCACAGAGACGCAGTATTTT	CARTRFPGGGTETQYF
14	-	TRBJ2-3	many	TRBV11-3	TGTGCCAGCAGCAAAGGCTACGGGACAGATACGCAGTATTTT	CASSKGYGTDTQYF
14	TRBD2	TRBJ2-5	-	TRBV6-2/TRBV6-3	TGTGGCAGCAGTTATAGCGGGAGATTCTACGGGCAGTACTTC	CGSSYSGRFYGQYF
17	-	TRBJ1-2	-	TRBV6-5	TGTGCCAGCAGTTACGACCCCCCGTCATCCTCACCCGATGGCGACACCTTC	CASSYDPPSSSPDGDTF
18	TRBD2	TRBJ2-1	many	TRBV27	TGTGCCAGCAGTTGTCCTAGCGGGAGTAGTTGCTCCTACAATGAGCAGTTCTTC	CASSCPSGSSCSYNEQFF
13	-	TRBJ2-1	many	TRBV11-2	TGTGCCAGCAGCTTAGATCGGGGGGACAAGCAGTTCTTC	CASSLDRGDKQFF
15	TRBD1	TRBJ2-3	medium-sized	TRBV6-1	TGTGCCAGCAGTGTGGAGACAGGGGTCACAGATACGCAGTATTTT	CASSVETGVTDTQYF
23	TRBD1	TRBJ2-1	many	TRBV11-3	TGTGCCAGCAGGTCGAGTGGACAGGGGGCCCCCGCGTCGCTCGGGAGCTCCTACAATGAGCAGTTCTTC	CASRSSGQGAPASLGSSYNEQFF
13	-	TRBJ2-1	-	TRBV7-2	TGTGCCGGGAGCTCCTGCAGAAACAATGAGCAGTTCTTC	CAGSSCRNNEQFF
14	-	TRBJ2-7	medium-sized	TRBV5-4	TGTGCCAGCAGCGTACAGAGAGGGGCCTACGAGCAGTACTTC	CASSVQRGAYEQYF
13	-	TRBJ2-5	-	TRBV11-1	TGTGCCAGCGGAGAAGGTGGGAGCTACGAGCAGGAGTTC	CASGEGGSYEQEF
15	-	TRBJ2-1	few	TRBV11-1	TGTGCCAGCAGCCGCGGGACGGCAACATACAATGAGCAGTTCTTC	CASSRGTATYNEQFF
16	-	TRBJ2-4	-	TRBV12-3/TRBV12-4	TGTGCCAGCAGTTTTGTTAGACGGGCAGCGAAAAACATGCAGTACTTC	CASSFVRRAAKNMQYF
13	-	TRBJ2-1	many	TRBV5-8	TGTGCCAGCAGCTTTCGGACTCCCCCTAAGCAGTTCTTC	CASSFRTPPKQFF
17	TRBD1	TRBJ2-6	many	TRBV6-1	TGTGCCACCTCCCGGACAGGGGCTTTCTCTGGGGCCAACGTCCTGACTTTC	CATSRTGAFSGANVLTF
13	-	TRBJ2-1	-	TRBV23-1	TGCGCCAGCAGTCAGGGAGCCCCTCTGGGGCGGTTCTTC	CASSQGAPLGRFF
12	-	TRBJ2-1	-	TRBV6-5	TGTGCCAGCAGGTACTGGTACAATGAGCAGTTCTTC	CASRYWYNEQFF
17	-	TRBJ1-3	-	TRBV7-8	TGTGCCAGCAGCTTAGCGGGGGGCCGAGAGATTGGAAACACCATATATTTT	CASSLAGGREIGNTIYF
13	-	TRBJ2-1	once	TRBV7-6	TGTGCCAGCAGTTTGACTAACTCTCCCACCGGGGAGTGG	CASSLTNSPTGEW
15	-	TRBJ2-7	-	TRBV6-1	TGTGCCAGCAGGGAAGTGAGTAGAGCGATTTACGAGCAGTACTTC	CASREVSRAIYEQYF
15	-	TRBJ2-3	few	TRBV7-2	TGTGCCAGCAGCTTAGTGGCTAGCAGCGCAGATAGGCAGTATTTT	CASSLVASSADRQYF
17	-	TRBJ2-7	medium-sized	TRBV12-3/TRBV12-4	TGTGCCAGCAGTTCCAGCTGGAGGGGGAAGATCTCCTACGAGCAGTACTTC	CASSSSWRGKISYEQYF
13	-	TRBJ2-5	-	TRBV6-1	TGTGCCAGCAGAGGTCCGGCAGGGGAGGCCCAGTACTTC	CASRGPAGEAQYF
13	-	TRBJ2-5	-	TRBV12-3/TRBV12-4	TGTGGCAGCAGTTTTGTGGGGCGGGGCCAGCAGTACTTC	CGSSFVGRGQQYF
16	-	TRBJ2-7	-	TRBV6-5	TGTGCCAGCAGTTACTTACTGTCCCCTAGCTCCTACGAGCAGTACTTC	CASSYLLSPSSYEQYF
15	-	TRBJ2-7	many	TRBV7-2	TGTGCCAGCAGCTTAGGTCAGGGGACCTACTACGAGCAGTACTTC	CASSLGQGTYYEQYF
11	-	TRBJ2-2	many	TRBV7-9	TGTGCCAGCAACCTTGGCGGGGAGCTGTTTTTT	CASNLGGELFF
18	TRBD2	TRBJ2-2	-	TRBV27	TGTGCCAGCAGTTCATCCATAGCATGGGAGGGCTCCACCGGGGAGCTGTTTTTT	CASSSSIAWEGSTGELFF